This TCR beta chain was recorded in a study of shared clonotypes between healthy human individuals. The repertoire was sequenced with immunoSEQ multiplex PCR; TCRdb's copy has only in-frame clones and lacks some. The sample holds over 850,000 clones, approximately 80% seen once. The germline V and J ends were trimmed by 2 bases and 7 bases, with 9 bases remaining between them. CDR1 and CDR2 (germline): MDHEN, SYDVKM. This CDR3 has 12 amino acids. Source material: memory CD4+ T cells from PBMCs. Subset defined: CD45RA-negative fraction. This sequence originates from a man between 18 and 29 years old in good health. Some clones in this sample may be carry-over from other donors' samples. The chain has TRBV28 and TRBJ2-7; no clear D gene. CDR3 DNA sequence: TGTGCCAGCAGTTTAGCTGACGGTGAGCAGTACTTC. It translates to CASSLADGEQYF.